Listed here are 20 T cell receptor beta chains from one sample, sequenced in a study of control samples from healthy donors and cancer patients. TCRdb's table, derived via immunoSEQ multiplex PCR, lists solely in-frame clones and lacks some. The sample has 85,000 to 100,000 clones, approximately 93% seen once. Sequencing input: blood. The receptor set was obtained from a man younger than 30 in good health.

DNA of the CDR3: TGTGCCACCAGCAGAGGCCCCCCCAGGGTTATCAGTCAGCCCCAGCATTTT. Translation gives CATSRGPPRVISQPQHF. The genes are TRBV15 and TRBJ1-5, with D possibly matching TRBD1 (5 bases). The CDR3 is 17 residues long. The germline V gene encodes CDR1 LNHNV and CDR2 YYDKDF (reference sequence). The germline V and J ends were trimmed by 1 base and 6 bases, with 19 bases remaining between them. Based on the CDR3 plus reference TRBV15 and TRBJ1-5, the full variable domain is DAMVIQNPRYQVTQFGKPVTLSCSQTLNHNVMYWYQQKSSQAPKLLFHYYDKDFNNEADTPDNFQSRRPNTSFCFLDIRSPGLGDTAMYLCATSRGPPRVISQPQHFGDGTRLSIL.

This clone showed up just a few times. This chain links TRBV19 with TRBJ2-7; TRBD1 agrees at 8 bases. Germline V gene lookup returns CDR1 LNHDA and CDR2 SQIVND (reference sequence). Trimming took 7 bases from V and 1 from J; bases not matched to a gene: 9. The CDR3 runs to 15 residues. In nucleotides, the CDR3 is TGTGCCAGTAAACCACAGGGGGTCGGATCCTACGAGCAGTACTTC. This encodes CASKPQGVGSYEQYF.

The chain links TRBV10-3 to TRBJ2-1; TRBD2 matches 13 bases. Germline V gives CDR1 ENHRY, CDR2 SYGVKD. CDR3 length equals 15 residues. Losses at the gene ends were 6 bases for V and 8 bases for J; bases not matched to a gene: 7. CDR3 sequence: CAISAGTSGVHEQFF. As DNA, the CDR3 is TGTGCCATCAGCGCCGGGACTAGCGGGGTTCATGAGCAGTTCTTC.

DNA for the CDR3: TGTGCCAGCACCCCCGGGGGGGGCGCCAACTATGGCTACACCTTC. Translating it yields CASTPGGGANYGYTF. V is TRBV9 and J is TRBJ1-2; TRBD1 might be the D (6 bases). The CDR3 covers 15 residues. Germline CDR1 is SGDLS and CDR2 is YYNGEE. V was pared by 6 bases and J by 2 bases, with 17 bases between. The full variable domain, completed using reference TRBV9 and TRBJ1-2, is DSGVTQTPKHLITATGQRVTLRCSPRSGDLSVYWYQQSLDQGLQFLIQYYNGEERAKGNILERFSAQQFPDLHSELNLSSLELGDSALYFCASTPGGGANYGYTFGSGTRLTVV.

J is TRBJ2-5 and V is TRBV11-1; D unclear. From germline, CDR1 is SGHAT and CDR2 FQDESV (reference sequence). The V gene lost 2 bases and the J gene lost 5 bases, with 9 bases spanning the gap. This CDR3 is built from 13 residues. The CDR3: CASSLSDGETQYF. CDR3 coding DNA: TGTGCCAGCAGCTTAAGCGATGGGGAGACCCAGTACTTC.

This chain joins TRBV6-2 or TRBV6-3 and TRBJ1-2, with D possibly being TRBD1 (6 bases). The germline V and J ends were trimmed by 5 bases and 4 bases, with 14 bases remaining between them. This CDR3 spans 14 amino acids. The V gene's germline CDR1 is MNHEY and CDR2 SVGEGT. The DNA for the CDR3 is TGTGCCAGCAGTGCCCTGAAAGGGGGCTATGGCTACACCTTC. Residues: CASSALKGGYGYTF.

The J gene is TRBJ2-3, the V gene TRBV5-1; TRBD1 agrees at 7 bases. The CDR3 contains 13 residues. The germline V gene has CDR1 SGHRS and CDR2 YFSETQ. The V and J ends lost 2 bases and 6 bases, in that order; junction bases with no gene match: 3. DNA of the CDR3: TGCGCCAGCAGCTTAACGACAGGGGATACGCAGTATTTT. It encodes CASSLTTGDTQYF.

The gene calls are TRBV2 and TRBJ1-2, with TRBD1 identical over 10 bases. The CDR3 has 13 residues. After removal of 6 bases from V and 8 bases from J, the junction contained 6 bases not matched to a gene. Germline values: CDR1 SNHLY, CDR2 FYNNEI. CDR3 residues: CASRLGTGEGYTF. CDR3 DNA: TGTGCCAGCAGACTCGGGACAGGGGAGGGCTACACCTTC. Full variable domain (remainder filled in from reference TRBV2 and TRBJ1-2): EPEVTQTPSHQVTQMGQEVILRCVPISNHLYFYWYRQILGQKVEFLVSFYNNEISEKSEIFDDQFSVERPDGSNFTLKIRSTKLEDSAMYFCASRLGTGEGYTFGSGTRLTVV.

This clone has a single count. The CDR3 loop is CASSPGTVSNQPQHF. CDR3 coding DNA: TGTGCCAGCAGTCCCGGGACGGTTAGCAATCAGCCCCAGCATTTT. The chain links TRBV28 to TRBJ1-5; weak D call: TRBD1 (5 bases). CDR3 length: 15 amino acids. V shed 5 bases and J shed 0 bases, with 11 bases lying between them. Germline CDR1 reads MDHEN; CDR2 reads SYDVKM.

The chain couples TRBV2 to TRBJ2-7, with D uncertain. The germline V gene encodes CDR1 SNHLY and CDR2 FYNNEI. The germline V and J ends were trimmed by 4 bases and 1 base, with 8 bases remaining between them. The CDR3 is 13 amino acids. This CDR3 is CASSVVRSYEQYF. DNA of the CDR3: TGTGCCAGCAGTGTAGTTAGATCCTACGAGCAGTACTTC.

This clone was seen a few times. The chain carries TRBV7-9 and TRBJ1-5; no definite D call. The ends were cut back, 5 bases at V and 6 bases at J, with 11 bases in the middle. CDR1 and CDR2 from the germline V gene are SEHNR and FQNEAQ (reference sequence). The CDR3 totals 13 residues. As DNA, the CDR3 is TGTGCCAGCAGCCCCGGGAACAGTCAGCCCCAGCATTTT. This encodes CASSPGNSQPQHF.

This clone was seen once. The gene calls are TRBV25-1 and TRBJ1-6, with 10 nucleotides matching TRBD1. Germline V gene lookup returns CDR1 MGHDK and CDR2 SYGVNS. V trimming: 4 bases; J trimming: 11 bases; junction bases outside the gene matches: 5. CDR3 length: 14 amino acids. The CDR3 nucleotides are TGTGCCAGCAGTGTTAGGGACAGGGGCACACCCCTCCACTTT. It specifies CASSVRDRGTPLHF.

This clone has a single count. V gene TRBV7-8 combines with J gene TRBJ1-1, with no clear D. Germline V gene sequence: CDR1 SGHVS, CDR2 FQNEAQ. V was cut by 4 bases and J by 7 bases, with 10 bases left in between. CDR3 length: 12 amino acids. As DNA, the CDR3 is TGTGCCAGCAGCTACGGACGGATTGAAGCTTTCTTT. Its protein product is CASSYGRIEAFF.

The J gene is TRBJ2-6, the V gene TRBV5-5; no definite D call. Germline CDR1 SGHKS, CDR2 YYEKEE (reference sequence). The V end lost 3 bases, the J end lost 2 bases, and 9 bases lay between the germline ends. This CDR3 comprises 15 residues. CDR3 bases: TGTGCCAGCAGCTGGGTGGGAACTGGGGCCAACGTCCTGACTTTC. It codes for CASSWVGTGANVLTF.

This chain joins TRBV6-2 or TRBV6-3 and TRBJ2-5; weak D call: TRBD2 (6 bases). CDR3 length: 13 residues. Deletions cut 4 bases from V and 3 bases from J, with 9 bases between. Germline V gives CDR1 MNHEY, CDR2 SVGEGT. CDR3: CASSSRGKETQYF. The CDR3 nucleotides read TGTGCCAGCAGTTCCCGCGGGAAAGAGACCCAGTACTTC.

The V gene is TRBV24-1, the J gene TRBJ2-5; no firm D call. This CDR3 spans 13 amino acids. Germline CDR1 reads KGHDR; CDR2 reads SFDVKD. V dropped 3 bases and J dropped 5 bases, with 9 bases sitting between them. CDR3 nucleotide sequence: TGTGCCACCAGTGATACCCTTCAGGAGACCCAGTACTTC. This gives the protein CATSDTLQETQYF.

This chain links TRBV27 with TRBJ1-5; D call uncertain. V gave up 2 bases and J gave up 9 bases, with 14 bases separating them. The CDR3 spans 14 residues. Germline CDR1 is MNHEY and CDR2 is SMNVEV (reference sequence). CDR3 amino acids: CASSLRTNLRPQHF. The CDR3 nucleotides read TGTGCCAGCAGTTTAAGAACCAACCTTCGGCCCCAGCATTTT.

CDR3 residues: CASSARLASYNEQFF. CDR3 DNA: TGTGCCAGCAGCGCTCGACTAGCCTCCTACAATGAGCAGTTCTTC. The gene calls are TRBV9 and TRBJ2-1, with 7 bases identical to TRBD2. Trimming at V came to 3 bases and at J to 0 bases, leaving 3 bases not matched to a gene. The CDR3 is 15 residues long. Germline values: CDR1 SGDLS, CDR2 YYNGEE.

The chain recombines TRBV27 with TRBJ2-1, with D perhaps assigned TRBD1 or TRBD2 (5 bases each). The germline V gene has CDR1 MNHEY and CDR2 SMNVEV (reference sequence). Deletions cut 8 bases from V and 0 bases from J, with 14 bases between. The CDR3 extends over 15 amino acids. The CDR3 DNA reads TGTGCCAGCCAACCGGGACCGCTCTCCTACAATGAGCAGTTCTTC. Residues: CASQPGPLSYNEQFF.

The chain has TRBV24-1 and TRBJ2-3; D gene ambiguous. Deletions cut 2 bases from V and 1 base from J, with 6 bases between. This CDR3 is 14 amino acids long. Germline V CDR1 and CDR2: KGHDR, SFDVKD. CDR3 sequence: CATSDSARTDTQYF. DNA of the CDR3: TGTGCCACCAGTGATTCAGCCCGCACAGATACGCAGTATTTT.